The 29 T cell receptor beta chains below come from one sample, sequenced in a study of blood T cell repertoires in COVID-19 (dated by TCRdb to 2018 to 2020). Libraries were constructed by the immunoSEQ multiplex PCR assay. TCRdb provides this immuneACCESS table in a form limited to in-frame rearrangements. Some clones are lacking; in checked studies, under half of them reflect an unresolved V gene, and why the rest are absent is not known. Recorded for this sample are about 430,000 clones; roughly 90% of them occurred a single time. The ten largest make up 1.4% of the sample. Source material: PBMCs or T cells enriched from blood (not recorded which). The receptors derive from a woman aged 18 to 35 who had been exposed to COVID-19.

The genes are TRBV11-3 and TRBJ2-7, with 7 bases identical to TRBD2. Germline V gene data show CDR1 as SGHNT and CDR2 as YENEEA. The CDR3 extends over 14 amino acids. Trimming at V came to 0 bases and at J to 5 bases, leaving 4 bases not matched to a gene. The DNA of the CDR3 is TGTGCCAGCAGCTTAGACCCTAGCGGTAACGAGCAGTACTTC. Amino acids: CASSLDPSGNEQYF.

DNA for the CDR3: TGTGCCATCAGTGAGTCGGGACAGGGGGATCAGCCCCAGCATTTT. This translates into CAISESGQGDQPQHF. This rearrangement joins TRBV10-3 to TRBJ1-5, with 11 bases identical to TRBD1. V was pared by 0 bases and J by 5 bases, with 0 bases of the junction left unmatched. This CDR3 region has 15 residues. Germline V gene lookup returns CDR1 ENHRY and CDR2 SYGVKD.

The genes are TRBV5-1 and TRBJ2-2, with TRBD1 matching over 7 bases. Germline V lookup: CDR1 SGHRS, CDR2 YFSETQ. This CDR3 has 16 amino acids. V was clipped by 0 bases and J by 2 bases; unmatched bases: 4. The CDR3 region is CASSLVGTANTGELFF. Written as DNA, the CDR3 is TGCGCCAGCAGCTTGGTCGGGACAGCCAACACCGGGGAGCTGTTTTTT. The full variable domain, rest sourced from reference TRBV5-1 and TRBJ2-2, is KAGVTQTPRYLIKTRGQQVTLSCSPISGHRSVSWYQQTPGQGLQFLFEYFSETQRNKGNFPGRFSGRQFSNSRSEMNVSTLELGDSALYLCASSLVGTANTGELFFGEGSRLTVL.

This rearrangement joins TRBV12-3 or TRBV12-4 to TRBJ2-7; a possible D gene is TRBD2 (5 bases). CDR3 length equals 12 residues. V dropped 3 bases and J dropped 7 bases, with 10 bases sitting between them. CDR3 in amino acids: CASSLGVREQYF. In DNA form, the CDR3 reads TGTGCCAGCAGTTTGGGAGTACGTGAGCAGTACTTC.

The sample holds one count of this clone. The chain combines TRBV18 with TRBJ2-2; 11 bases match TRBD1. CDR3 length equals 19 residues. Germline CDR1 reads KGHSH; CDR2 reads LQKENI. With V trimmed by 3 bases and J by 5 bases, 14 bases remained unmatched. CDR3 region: CASSPRGQGGNERTGELFF. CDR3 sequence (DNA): TGTGCCAGCTCACCCCGGGGACAGGGGGGAAATGAGAGGACCGGGGAGCTGTTTTTT.

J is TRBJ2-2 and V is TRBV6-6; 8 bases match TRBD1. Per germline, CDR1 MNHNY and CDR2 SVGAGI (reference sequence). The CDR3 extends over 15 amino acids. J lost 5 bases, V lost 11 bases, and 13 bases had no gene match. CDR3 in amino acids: CAFSQGALETGELFF. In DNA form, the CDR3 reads TGTGCCTTCTCGCAGGGGGCGTTGGAGACCGGGGAGCTGTTTTTT.

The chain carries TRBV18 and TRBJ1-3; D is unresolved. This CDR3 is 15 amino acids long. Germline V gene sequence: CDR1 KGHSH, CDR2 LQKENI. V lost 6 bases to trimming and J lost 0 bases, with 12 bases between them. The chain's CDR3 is CASSPSSSSGNTIYF. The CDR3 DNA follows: TGTGCCAGCTCCCCATCATCCAGCTCTGGAAACACCATATATTTT.

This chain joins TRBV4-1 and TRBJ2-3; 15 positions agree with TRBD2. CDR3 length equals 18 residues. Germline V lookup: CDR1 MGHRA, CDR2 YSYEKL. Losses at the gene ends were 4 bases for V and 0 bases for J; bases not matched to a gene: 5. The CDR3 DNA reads TGCGCCAGCAGCCCCGGACTAGCGGGGGGGCTAAGCACAGATACGCAGTATTTT. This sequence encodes CASSPGLAGGLSTDTQYF.

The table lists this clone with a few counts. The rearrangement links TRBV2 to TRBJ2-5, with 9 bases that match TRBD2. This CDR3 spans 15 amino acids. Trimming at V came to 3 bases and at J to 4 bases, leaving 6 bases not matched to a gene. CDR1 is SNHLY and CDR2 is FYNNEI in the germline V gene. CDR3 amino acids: CASSERGLARETQYF. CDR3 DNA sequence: TGTGCCAGCAGTGAGCGGGGACTAGCTCGAGAGACCCAGTACTTC.

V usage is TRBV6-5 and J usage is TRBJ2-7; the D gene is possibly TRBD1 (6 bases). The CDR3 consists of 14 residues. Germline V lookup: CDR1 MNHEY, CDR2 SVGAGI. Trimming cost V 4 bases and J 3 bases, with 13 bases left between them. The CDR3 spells CASSSSGTIYEQYF. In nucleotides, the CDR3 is TGTGCCAGCAGTTCCTCCGGGACAATCTACGAGCAGTACTTC.

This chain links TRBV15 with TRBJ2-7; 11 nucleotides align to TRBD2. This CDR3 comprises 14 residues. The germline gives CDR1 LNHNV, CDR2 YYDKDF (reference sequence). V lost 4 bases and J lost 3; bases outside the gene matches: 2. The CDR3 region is CATSTGLAGYEQYF. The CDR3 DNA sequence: TGTGCCACCAGCACCGGACTAGCGGGCTACGAGCAGTACTTC.

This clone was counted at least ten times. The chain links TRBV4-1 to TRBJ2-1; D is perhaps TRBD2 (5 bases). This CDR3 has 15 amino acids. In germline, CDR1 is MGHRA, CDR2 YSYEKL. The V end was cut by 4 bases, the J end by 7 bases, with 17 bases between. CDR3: CASSPWTGNENEQFF. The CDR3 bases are TGCGCCAGCAGCCCCTGGACCGGGAACGAAAATGAGCAGTTCTTC.

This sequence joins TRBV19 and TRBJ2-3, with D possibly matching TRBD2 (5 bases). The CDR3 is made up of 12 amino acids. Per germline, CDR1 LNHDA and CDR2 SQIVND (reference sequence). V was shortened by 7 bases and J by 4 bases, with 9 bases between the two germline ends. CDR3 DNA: TGTGCCAGTACGAGCGGAGCAGATACGCAGTATTTT. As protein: CASTSGADTQYF.

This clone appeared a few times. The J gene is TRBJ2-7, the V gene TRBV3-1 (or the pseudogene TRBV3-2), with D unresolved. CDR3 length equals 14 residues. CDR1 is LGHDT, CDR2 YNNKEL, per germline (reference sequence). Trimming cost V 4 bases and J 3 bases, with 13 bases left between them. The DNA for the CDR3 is TGTGCCAGCAGCCCTGGTGTGTACAGCTACGAGCAGTACTTC. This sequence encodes CASSPGVYSYEQYF.

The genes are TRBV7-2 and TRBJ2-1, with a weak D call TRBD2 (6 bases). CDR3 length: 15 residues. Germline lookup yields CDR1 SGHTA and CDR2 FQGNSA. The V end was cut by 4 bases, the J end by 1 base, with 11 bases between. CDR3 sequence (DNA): TGTGCCAGCAGCTGGGGCGGGATGTCCTACAATGAGCAGTTCTTC. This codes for CASSWGGMSYNEQFF.

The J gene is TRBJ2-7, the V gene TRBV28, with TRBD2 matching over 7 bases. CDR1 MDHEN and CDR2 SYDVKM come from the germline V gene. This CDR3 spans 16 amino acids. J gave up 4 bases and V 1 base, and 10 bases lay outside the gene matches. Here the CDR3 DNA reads TGTGCCAGCAGTTTATCGGGGGGAGGGGTAAGATACGAGCAGTACTTC. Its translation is CASSLSGGGVRYEQYF.

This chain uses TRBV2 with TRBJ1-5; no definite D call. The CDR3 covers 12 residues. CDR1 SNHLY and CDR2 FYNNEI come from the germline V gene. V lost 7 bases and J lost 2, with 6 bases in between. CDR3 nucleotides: TGTGCCAGCAATCCAGGCAATCAGCCCCAGCATTTT. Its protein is CASNPGNQPQHF.

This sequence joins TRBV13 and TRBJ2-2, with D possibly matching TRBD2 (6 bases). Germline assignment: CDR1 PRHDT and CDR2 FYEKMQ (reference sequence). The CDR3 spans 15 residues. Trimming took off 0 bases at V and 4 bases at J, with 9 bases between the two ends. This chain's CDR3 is CASSLGGRGTGELFF. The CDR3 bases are TGTGCCAGCAGCTTAGGCGGGAGAGGCACCGGGGAGCTGTTTTTT.

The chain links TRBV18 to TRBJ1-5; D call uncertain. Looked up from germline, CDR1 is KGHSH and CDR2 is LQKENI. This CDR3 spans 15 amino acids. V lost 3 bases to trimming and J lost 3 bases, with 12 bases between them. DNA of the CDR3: TGTGCCAGCTCACCCCAGCGGGGATCCAATCAGCCCCAGCATTTT. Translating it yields CASSPQRGSNQPQHF.

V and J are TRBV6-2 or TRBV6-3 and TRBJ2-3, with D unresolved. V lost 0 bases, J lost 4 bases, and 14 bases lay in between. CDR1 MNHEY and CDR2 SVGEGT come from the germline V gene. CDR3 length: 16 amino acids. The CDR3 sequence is CASSYSKDREADTQYF. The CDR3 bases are TGTGCCAGCAGTTACTCGAAGGATCGAGAGGCAGATACGCAGTATTTT.

DNA of the CDR3: TGTGCCAGCAGTGAAACTGCGGGGGACAGCACAGATACGCAGTATTTT. It yields the protein CASSETAGDSTDTQYF. The chain uses TRBV6-4 and TRBJ2-3; 7 bases are a match to TRBD2. The germline CDR1 and CDR2 sequences are MRHNA and SNTAGT. This CDR3 comprises 16 residues. With 3 bases clipped from V and 0 bases from J, the junction kept 6 bases outside the gene matches.

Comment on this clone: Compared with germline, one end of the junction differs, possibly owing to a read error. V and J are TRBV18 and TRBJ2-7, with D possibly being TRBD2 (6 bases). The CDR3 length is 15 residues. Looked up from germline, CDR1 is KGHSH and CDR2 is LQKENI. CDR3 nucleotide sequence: TGTGCCAGCTCACCACCTGCCAGGGACTCCCACGAGCAGTACTTC. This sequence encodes CASSPPARDSHEQYF.

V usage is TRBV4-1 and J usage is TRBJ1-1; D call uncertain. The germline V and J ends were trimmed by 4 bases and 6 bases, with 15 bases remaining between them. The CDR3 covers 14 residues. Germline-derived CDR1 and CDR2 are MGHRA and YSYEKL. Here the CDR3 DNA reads TGCGCCAGCAGCCGGATTAGCTATCCCCCTGAAGCTTTCTTT. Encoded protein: CASSRISYPPEAFF.

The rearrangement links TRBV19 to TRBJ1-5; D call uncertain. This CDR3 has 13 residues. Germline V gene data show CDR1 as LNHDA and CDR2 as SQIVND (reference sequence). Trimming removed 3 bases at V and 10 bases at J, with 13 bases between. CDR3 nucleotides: TGTGCCAGTAGTATGTTCCGGGGAGAACCCCAGCATTTT. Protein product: CASSMFRGEPQHF.

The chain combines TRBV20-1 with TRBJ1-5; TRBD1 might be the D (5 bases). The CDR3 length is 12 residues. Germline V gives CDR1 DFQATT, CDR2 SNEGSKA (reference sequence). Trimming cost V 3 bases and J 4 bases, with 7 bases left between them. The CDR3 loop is CSASQGNQPQHF. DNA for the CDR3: TGCAGTGCTAGTCAGGGAAATCAGCCCCAGCATTTT.

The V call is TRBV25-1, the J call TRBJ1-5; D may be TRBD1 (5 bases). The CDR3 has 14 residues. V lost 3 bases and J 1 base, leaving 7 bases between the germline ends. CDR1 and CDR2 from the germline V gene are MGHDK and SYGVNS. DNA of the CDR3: TGTGCCAGCAGTGAGGCAGGGAGCAATCAGCCCCAGCATTTT. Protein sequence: CASSEAGSNQPQHF.

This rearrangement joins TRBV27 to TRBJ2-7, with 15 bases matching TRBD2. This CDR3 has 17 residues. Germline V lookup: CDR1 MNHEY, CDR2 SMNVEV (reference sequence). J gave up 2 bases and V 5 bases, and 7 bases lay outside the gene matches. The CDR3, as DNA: TGTGCCAGCAGTCCCGACGGACTAGCGGGAGGGCCCTACGAGCAGTACTTC. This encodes CASSPDGLAGGPYEQYF.

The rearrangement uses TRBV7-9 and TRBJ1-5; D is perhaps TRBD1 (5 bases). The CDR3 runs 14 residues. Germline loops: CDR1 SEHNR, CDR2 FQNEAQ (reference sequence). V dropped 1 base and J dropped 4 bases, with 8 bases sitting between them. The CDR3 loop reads CASSLVAGNQPQHF. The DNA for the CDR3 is TGTGCCAGCAGCTTAGTAGCAGGGAATCAGCCCCAGCATTTT.

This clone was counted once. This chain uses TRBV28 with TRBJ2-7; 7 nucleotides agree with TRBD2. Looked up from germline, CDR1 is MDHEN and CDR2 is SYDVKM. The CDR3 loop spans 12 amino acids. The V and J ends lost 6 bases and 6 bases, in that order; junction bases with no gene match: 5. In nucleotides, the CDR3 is TGTGCCAGCAGCCCCCCGGGGGGCGAGCAGTACTTC. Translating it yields CASSPPGGEQYF.